This T cell receptor (beta chain) was retrieved from a study of T cell repertoires in cytomegalovirus infection. Whole-study context: HLA-B-restricted CMV epitopes that are well studied, plus recently identified HLA-C-restricted ones, were used by the study. Carrying CMV and the relevant HLA type showed in public TCR beta signatures.

This clonotype appeared a few times. Its antigen remains unknown. General study points: Dominating the ex vivo response were HLA-C-restricted CMV-specific TCR beta clonotypes.

TCRdb re-analysed the reads in MiXCR, keeping a single row per CDR3 protein. The sample holds some 800,000 distinct CDR3 sequences, over 25% seen once. The origin of this receptor is a human donor in good health (CMV status not recorded). Some clones in this sample may be carry-over from other donors' samples. Material: cultured CD8+ T cells from PBMCs, obtained from culture after CMV antigen stimulation.

The chain's CDR3 is CASSERVTGGPTDTQYF. The DNA for the CDR3 is TGTGCCAGCAGTGAAAGGGTGACAGGGGGCCCCACAGATACGCAGTATTTT. The rearrangement joins TRBV6-1 to TRBJ2-3; TRBD1 matches at 10 bases. Germline V lookup: CDR1 MNHNS, CDR2 SASEGT. Trimming removed 2 bases from V and 2 bases from J; junction bases left unmatched: 7. This CDR3 is 17 amino acids long.